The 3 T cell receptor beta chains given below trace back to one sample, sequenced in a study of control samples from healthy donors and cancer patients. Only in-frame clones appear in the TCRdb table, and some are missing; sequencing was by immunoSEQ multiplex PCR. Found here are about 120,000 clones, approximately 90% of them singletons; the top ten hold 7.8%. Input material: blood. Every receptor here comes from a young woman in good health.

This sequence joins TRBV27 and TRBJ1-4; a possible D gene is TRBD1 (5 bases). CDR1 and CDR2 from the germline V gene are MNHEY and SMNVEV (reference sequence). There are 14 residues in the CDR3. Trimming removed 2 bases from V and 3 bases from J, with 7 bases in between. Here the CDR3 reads CASSLRGANEKLFF. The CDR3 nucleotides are TGTGCCAGCAGTTTACGAGGGGCTAATGAAAAACTGTTTTTT.

Here the CDR3 reads CASSPLFWTGGRFSYGYTF. CDR3 nucleotides: TGTGCCAGTAGTCCCCTCTTCTGGACAGGGGGCCGTTTTAGCTATGGCTACACCTTC. This chain joins TRBV19 and TRBJ1-2, with TRBD1 matching 11 bases. The V gene's germline CDR1 is LNHDA and CDR2 SQIVND (reference sequence). The CDR3 has 19 amino acids. V shed 5 bases and J 4 bases; nucleotides not matched to a gene: 18.

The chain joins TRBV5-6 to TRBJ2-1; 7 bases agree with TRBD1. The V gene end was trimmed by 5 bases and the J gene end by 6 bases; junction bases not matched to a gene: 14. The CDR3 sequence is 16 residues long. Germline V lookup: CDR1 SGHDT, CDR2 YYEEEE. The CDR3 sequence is CASSYPLPDRRNEQFF. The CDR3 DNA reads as TGTGCCAGCAGTTACCCTCTCCCGGACAGGCGCAATGAGCAGTTCTTC.